Here is one TCR beta chain with its context. Its cognate antigen is unknown. There are 14 residues in the CDR3. Per the germline V gene, CDR1 is SNHLY and CDR2 is FYNNEI. This sample is part of a study of cytomegalovirus exposure and HLA in healthy donors. Study-wide results and caveats: As confirmed in vitro, a few CMV-associated chains were specific for CMV antigens.

In the PCR, 60 Vbeta and 13 Jbeta primers were used. The authors' processing: An analysis performed later counted 75 million to 80 million unique TCR beta chains (approximately 10 million of them shared). The assay was immunoSEQ multiplex PCR, and TCRdb's table has in-frame clones only and misses some. The V and J calls and clone size come from that table; D and trimming were worked out from the DNA. The table records some 170,000 clones, approximately 70% of them present only once. The sequenced sample consisted of PBMCs. The sequence came from a human donor in good health. The chain is built from TRBV2 and TRBJ2-5; 7 nucleotides line up with TRBD2. The DNA matches TRBJ2-7 better at its end, which makes the J call doubtful. CDR3 sequence reads: CASRPAGLTYEQYF. CDR3 bases: TGTGCCAGCAGACCAGCGGGGCTAACCTACGAGCAGTACTTC.